These T cell receptor beta chains were read from a single sample in a study of OX40 agonist ivuxolimab in advanced cancers. The data were produced by immunoSEQ multiplex PCR, yet TCRdb's version contains in-frame clones alone and is incomplete. Among under 90,000 clones listed, approximately 85% were seen once. The sequencing here drew on CD4+ or CD8+ T cells sorted from blood, taken in a trial of the OX40 agonist ivuxolimab. These receptors originate from an adult with an advanced solid tumor such as melanoma, head and neck, liver or kidney cancer. Each CDR3 is given with its conserved first and last residue. Fields, in order: V gene, J gene, CDR3 protein.

>TRBV5-1|TRBJ1-3
CASSPGTGSSFAGNTIYF
>TRBV5-4|TRBJ2-5
CASSSSGETQYF
>TRBV15|TRBJ1-2
CATSRARDLGCTF
>TRBV11-3|TRBJ2-7
CASSQSEGAEQYF
>TRBV4-3|TRBJ2-5
CASSQPGETQYF
>TRBV7-9|TRBJ1-2
CASSSLDRVYGYTF
>TRBV28|TRBJ1-6
CASTSGLAYHF
>TRBV7-2|TRBJ1-2
CASSLDPGQPYGYTF
>TRBV28|TRBJ1-5
CASSSPTGGVGQPQHF
>TRBV19|TRBJ2-2
CASSLGHGTGELFF
>TRBV29-1|TRBJ1-1
CSGADNTEAFF
>TRBV28|TRBJ2-1
CASRTLGANNEQFF
>TRBV5-4|TRBJ1-6
CASSLGQYNSPLHF
>TRBV18|TRBJ1-5
CASGERGDQPQHF
>TRBV6-5|TRBJ2-3
CASSQTTPSTDTQYF